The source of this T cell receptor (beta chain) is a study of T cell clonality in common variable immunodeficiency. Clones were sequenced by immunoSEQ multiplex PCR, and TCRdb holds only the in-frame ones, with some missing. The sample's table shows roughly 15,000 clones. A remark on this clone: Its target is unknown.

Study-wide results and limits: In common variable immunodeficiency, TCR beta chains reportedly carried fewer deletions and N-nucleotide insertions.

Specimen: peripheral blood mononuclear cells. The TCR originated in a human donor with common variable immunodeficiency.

The CDR3 DNA, read in part, is TGTGCCAGCAGCGACCGGGACAGGAATTCCTACGAG. Its translation is CASSDRDRNSYE. The entire CDR3 is CASSDRDRNSYEQYF. The genes are TRBV7-6 and TRBJ2-7; 8 bases agree with TRBD1. The read ends 3 residues shy of where the CDR3 ends; the end is completed using the germline J gene. Germline CDR1 is SGHVS and CDR2 is FNYEAQ. The CDR3 contains 15 residues. With V trimmed by 5 bases and J by 1 base, 7 bases remained unmatched. The full variable domain, with the rest looked up from reference TRBV7-6 and TRBJ2-7, is GAGVSQSPRYKVTKRGQDVALRCDPISGHVSLYWYRQALGQGPEFLTYFNYEAQQDKSGLPNDRFSAERPEGSISTLTIQRTEQRDSAMYRCASSDRDRNSYEQYFGPGTRLTVT.